This T cell receptor beta chain came from a study of immune heterogeneity within non-small cell lung tumors. With 32 V and 13 J primers, multiplex PCR amplified the TCR beta CDR3. TCRdb used MiXCR to reprocess the multiplex PCR reads, holding one entry per CDR3 protein. Here the sample spans 2,500 to 3,000 distinct CDR3 sequences, 35% to 50% being singletons. Study-level points and caveats: Within a patient, dominant CDR3 beta clonotypes were shared across sites, though different locations had unique frequent clones. Largely different high-frequency T-cell receptor beta clonotypes were found between individual patients.

CDR3 length: 13 amino acids. Trimming removed 1 base at V and 3 bases at J, with 10 bases between. Germline CDR1 is DFQATT and CDR2 is SNEGSKA (reference sequence). Per sample, about 610 ng of bulk tumor genomic DNA was the template used. Each primary tumor yielded several biopsies, collected far apart from one another at surgery. Curative surgery was performed on patients who had untreated, newly diagnosed non-small cell lung cancer. The donor pool consisted of newly diagnosed non-small cell lung cancer patients who were having surgery with curative intent. Notes on this clonotype: The antigen is unknown.

The chain joins TRBV20-1 to TRBJ2-7; D gene unclear. Source material: lung tumor tissue. The receptor's source is a woman aged 60-70 years with non-small cell lung cancer. CDR3 bases: TGCAGTGCTAGAGGAACAGCACTCTACGAGCAGTACTTC. This encodes CSARGTALYEQYF.